Following are 12 T cell receptor beta chains from one sample sequenced in a study of monozygotic twins with inflammatory bowel disease. TCRdb processed the 5' RACE reads again and assigns one entry to each CDR3 protein, with no DNA. This repertoire comprises some 150,000 distinct CDR3 sequences; its ten largest clones make up around 2.4%. What was sequenced was blood. Source of these receptors: a human donor with ulcerative colitis or Crohn's disease, or a healthy co-twin of an affected twin (not recorded which).

The rearrangement links TRBV6-2 or TRBV6-3 to TRBJ2-1; TCRdb's D call of TRBD2 is untestable without DNA. Germline assignment: CDR1 MNHEY and CDR2 SVGEGT. This CDR3 contains 14 residues. CDR3 region: CASRWGRTNNEQFF.

The chain employs TRBV5-1 and TRBJ1-2; the D gene TCRdb calls, TRBD1, cannot be checked with no DNA. From germline, CDR1 is SGHRS and CDR2 YFSETQ. The CDR3 has 14 residues. The CDR3: CASSPDRATYGYTF.

The V call is TRBV20-1, the J call TRBJ1-1; the D call of TRBD1 rests on TCRdb alone, since no DNA is present to check it. The CDR3 loop spans 15 amino acids. The V gene's germline CDR1 is DFQATT and CDR2 SNEGSKA (reference sequence). The CDR3 is CSARDWEQGATEAFF.

This chain connects TRBV7-8 to TRBJ2-3; lacking DNA, the TRBD1 call made by TCRdb goes unchecked. The V gene's germline CDR1 is SGHVS and CDR2 FQNEAQ. The CDR3 is 15 residues long. CDR3 sequence reads: CASSSPGGTTDTQYF.

The V gene is TRBV12-3 or TRBV12-4, the J gene TRBJ2-5; the D call from TCRdb, TRBD1, cannot be confirmed without DNA. This CDR3 is built from 13 residues. Here the CDR3 reads CASGPGEQETQYF.

The chain couples TRBV18 to TRBJ1-1; no DNA is available, so the TRBD1 call from TCRdb remains unchecked. This CDR3 contains 13 residues. Germline V gene data show CDR1 as KGHSH and CDR2 as LQKENI. CDR3 in amino acids: CASSPRTDTEAFF.

This sequence joins TRBV27 and TRBJ2-5. Germline CDR1 MNHEY, CDR2 SMNVEV (reference sequence). The CDR3 has 14 amino acids. The CDR3 spells CASSLSTWGETQYF.

The V gene is TRBV5-6, the J gene TRBJ2-2. From germline, CDR1 is SGHDT and CDR2 YYEEEE. The CDR3 runs to 18 residues. CDR3 residues: CASSFAVGYRSNTGELFF.

The chain combines TRBV28 with TRBJ1-1; TCRdb's D gene call, TRBD1, goes unchecked for lack of DNA. Germline CDR1 reads MDHEN; CDR2 reads SYDVKM. CDR3 size: 16 residues. The CDR3: CASSPVWGQGNTEAFF.

The chain joins TRBV9 to TRBJ2-2; TCRdb lists TRBD2, though no DNA is available to test this call. This CDR3 is 17 amino acids long. CDR1 and CDR2 (germline): SGDLS, YYNGEE. The CDR3 spells CASSPARLAGAYGELFF.

The V call is TRBV4-1, the J call TRBJ1-1; TCRdb returns TRBD1, unconfirmable since there is no DNA. Germline loops: CDR1 MGHRA, CDR2 YSYEKL. The CDR3 runs 15 residues. The CDR3 here is CASSQADREVTEAFF.

The gene calls are TRBV5-1 and TRBJ2-5; absent DNA, TCRdb's TRBD1 call cannot be checked. The germline V gene has CDR1 SGHRS and CDR2 YFSETQ. This CDR3 comprises 16 residues. CDR3 sequence reads: CASSSLVRDGQETQYF.